This TCR beta chain was recorded in a study of T-cell reconstitution after alpha-beta-depleted transplantation in children. Study findings and constraints: From surviving recipient T cells and thymic progenitors came the high day-60 TCRbeta diversity observed in some patients. T-cell counts and diversity were attributed mostly to newly produced T cells one year after transplant. Several hundred expanded graft clones reportedly supplied alpha-beta T cells about two months after transplant.

V was shortened by 5 bases and J by 2 bases, with 12 bases between the two germline ends. This CDR3 has 14 amino acids. Germline CDR1 is SGHNT and CDR2 is YYREEE (reference sequence). About this clonotype itself: The antigen is unknown. A much more abundant neighbour one base away suggests this may be a read error.

The TCRbeta library was prepared with unique molecular identifiers. MiXCR, applied by TCRdb to the PCR reads, yields one record per CDR3 protein. The sample includes 200,000 to 300,000 distinct CDR3 sequences, around 8% of them seen just once. The TCR originated in a male patient aged 10 to 17 who had a stem cell transplant for acute lymphoblastic leukemia, so the T cells may come from the graft donor. The sequences come from PBMCs, mostly from graft donor cells, collected 180 days after TCRalphabeta/CD19-depleted stem cell transplant. The rearrangement links TRBV5-4 to TRBJ2-3, with a possible D match to TRBD1 (7 bases). In DNA, the CDR3 is TGTGCCAGCAGGCGGGACAGTATCACAGATACGCAGTATTTT. It specifies CASRRDSITDTQYF.